This T cell receptor beta chain was captured in a study of blood T cells in healthy people across ages. Across the study: There was about one barcoded beta molecule captured by template switching per two T cells.

CDR3 size: 12 residues. Per the germline V gene, CDR1 is DFQATT and CDR2 is SNEGSKA (reference sequence). A second about 7 to 11 cycle PCR used barcoded and J-beta primers. Tags on each cDNA molecule came from a template-switch adaptor with 12 random nucleotides. TCRdb reprocessed the 5' RACE reads with MiXCR, giving one entry per CDR3 protein. The sample shows roughly 900,000 distinct CDR3 sequences, roughly 50% of them seen only once. The authors isolated at least 7 million PBMCs per sample. Per sample, at least 5 micrograms of total RNA were extracted. Sample: blood. This sequence was found in a man in his thirties or forties in good health. This chain uses TRBV20-1 with TRBJ2-5; 7 nucleotides line up with TRBD2. With the DNA end fitting TRBJ2-7 better, the J assignment may be wrong. CDR3 coding DNA: TGCAGTGCAACGCCGGGGGGATACGAGCAGTACTTC. This encodes CSATPGGYEQYF.